The 9 T cell receptor beta chains given below trace back to one sample, sequenced in a study of cytomegalovirus exposure and HLA in healthy donors. It was with 60 Vbeta and 13 Jbeta primers that the PCR ran. The data were produced by immunoSEQ multiplex PCR, yet TCRdb's version contains in-frame clones alone and is incomplete. The table has 150,000 to 200,000 clones, about 75% seen once. Material: PBMCs. These receptors came from a woman in her forties or fifties in good health and CMV-seropositive.

The chain employs TRBV28 and TRBJ2-1, with TRBD2 identical over 8 bases. This CDR3 contains 15 residues. The germline V gene has CDR1 MDHEN and CDR2 SYDVKM. Trimming cost V 5 bases and J 6 bases; bases outside gene matches: 9. The CDR3 protein is CASSPPRGVRNEQFF. The CDR3 nucleotides are TGTGCCAGCAGTCCCCCGCGGGGGGTTCGCAATGAGCAGTTCTTC. The full variable domain, in which reference TRBV28 and TRBJ2-1 provide the parts outside the CDR3, is DVKVTQSSRYLVKRTGEKVFLECVQDMDHENMFWYRQDPGLGLRLIYFSYDVKMKEKGDIPEGYSVSREKKERFSLILESASTNQTSMYLCASSPPRGVRNEQFFGPGTRLTVL.

This chain connects TRBV30 to TRBJ2-1, with TRBD2 matching over 9 bases. The length of the CDR3 is 15 residues. CDR1 and CDR2 (germline): GTSNPN, SVGIG (reference sequence). J gave up 7 bases and V 6 bases, and 13 bases lay outside the gene matches. The CDR3: CACDPKRGALNEQFF. Here the CDR3 DNA reads TGTGCCTGCGATCCCAAGCGGGGGGCCTTAAATGAGCAGTTCTTC.

J is TRBJ2-1 and V is TRBV6-6; 7 bases match TRBD1. Germline V gene data show CDR1 as MNHNY and CDR2 as SVGAGI (reference sequence). The CDR3 length is 15 residues. V lost 2 bases and J lost 4; bases outside the gene matches: 5. The CDR3 DNA is TGTGCCAGCAGTTACGGGCAGGGGGAATACAATGAGCAGTTCTTC. Its translation is CASSYGQGEYNEQFF.

The chain joins TRBV14 to TRBJ2-3, with TRBD2 matching 8 bases. CDR1 SGHDN and CDR2 FVKESK come from the germline V gene. CDR3 length: 15 amino acids. Unmatched junction bases numbered 10, after V lost 5 bases and J lost 6 bases. CDR3 protein: CASSFLTGGPDTQYF. CDR3 nucleotides: TGTGCCAGCAGCTTCCTCACGGGGGGGCCTGATACGCAGTATTTT.

This clone was seen only once. This rearrangement joins TRBV15 to TRBJ2-1, with D perhaps TRBD1 (6 bases). The CDR3 is 12 residues long. Germline V gene data show CDR1 as LNHNV and CDR2 as YYDKDF (reference sequence). The V gene lost 4 bases and the J gene lost 12 bases, with 13 bases spanning the gap. The CDR3 DNA is TGTGCCACCAGCACTTACGGACAGCGGCAGTTCTTC. Translated: CATSTYGQRQFF.

The rearrangement uses TRBV9 and TRBJ2-7, with D maybe TRBD2 (5 bases). Germline V gene data show CDR1 as SGDLS and CDR2 as YYNGEE. The CDR3 is 14 amino acids. Trimming removed 4 bases at V and 2 bases at J, with 13 bases between. The CDR3 loop is CASSLSGNPYEQYF. The DNA for the CDR3 is TGTGCCAGCAGCCTCAGCGGCAACCCCTACGAGCAGTACTTC.

The chain joins TRBV7-9 to TRBJ1-2, with 9 positions matching TRBD1. V dropped 1 base and J dropped 6; count of bases not matched to a gene: 3. The CDR3 extends over 14 amino acids. Germline V gene sequence: CDR1 SEHNR, CDR2 FQNEAQ (reference sequence). CDR3 protein: CASSLGYRGHGYTF. CDR3 in DNA: TGTGCCAGCAGCTTAGGTTACAGGGGGCATGGCTACACCTTC.

V gene TRBV10-3 combines with J gene TRBJ2-1; 10 bases map to TRBD2. The trim removed 10 bases at V and 7 bases at J, leaving 4 bases unmatched. The CDR3 loop spans 12 amino acids. CDR1 is ENHRY and CDR2 is SYGVKD in the germline V gene. CDR3 region: CATASGSNEQFF. The CDR3 DNA reads TGTGCCACCGCTAGCGGGAGTAATGAGCAGTTCTTC.

V is TRBV5-8 and J is TRBJ2-7; possible D gene TRBD1, 5 bases. This CDR3 region has 14 residues. Trimming left V 7 bases short and J 3 bases short, with 17 bases between. The V gene's germline CDR1 is SGHTS and CDR2 YDEGEE. The chain's CDR3 is CASGARPKVYEQYF. The DNA for the CDR3 is TGTGCCAGCGGGGCAAGACCCAAGGTCTACGAGCAGTACTTC.